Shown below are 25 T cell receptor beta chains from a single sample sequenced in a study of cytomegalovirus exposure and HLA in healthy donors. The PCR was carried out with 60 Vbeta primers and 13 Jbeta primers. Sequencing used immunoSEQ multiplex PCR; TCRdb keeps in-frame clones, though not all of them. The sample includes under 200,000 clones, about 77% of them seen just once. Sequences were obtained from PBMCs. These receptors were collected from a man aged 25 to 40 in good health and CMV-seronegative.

The CDR3 loop is CASSQDLGLAGGQETQYF. In DNA, the CDR3 is TGCGCCAGCAGCCAAGACCTGGGGCTAGCGGGGGGCCAAGAGACCCAGTACTTC. J is TRBJ2-5 and V is TRBV4-1; 11 nucleotides match TRBD2. Trimming took 0 bases from V and 1 from J; bases not matched to a gene: 7. This CDR3 contains 18 residues. Germline CDR1 MGHRA, CDR2 YSYEKL.

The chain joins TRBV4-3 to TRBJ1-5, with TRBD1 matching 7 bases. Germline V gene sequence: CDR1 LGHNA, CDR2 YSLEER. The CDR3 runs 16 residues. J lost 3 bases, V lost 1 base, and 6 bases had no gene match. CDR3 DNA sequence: TGCGCCAGCAGCCAAGGGGCCGGGACAGTCAATCAGCCCCAGCATTTT. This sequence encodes CASSQGAGTVNQPQHF.

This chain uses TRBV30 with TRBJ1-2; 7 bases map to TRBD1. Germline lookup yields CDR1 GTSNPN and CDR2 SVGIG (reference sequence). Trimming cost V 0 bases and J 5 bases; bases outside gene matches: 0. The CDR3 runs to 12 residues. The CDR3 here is CAWSVQGYGYTF. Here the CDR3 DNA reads TGTGCCTGGAGTGTACAGGGGTATGGCTACACCTTC. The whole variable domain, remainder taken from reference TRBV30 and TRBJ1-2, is SQTIHQWPATLVQPVGSPLSLECTVEGTSNPNLYWYRQAAGRGLQLLFYSVGIGQISSEVPQNLSASRPQDRQFILSSKKLLLSDSGFYLCAWSVQGYGYTFGSGTRLTVV.

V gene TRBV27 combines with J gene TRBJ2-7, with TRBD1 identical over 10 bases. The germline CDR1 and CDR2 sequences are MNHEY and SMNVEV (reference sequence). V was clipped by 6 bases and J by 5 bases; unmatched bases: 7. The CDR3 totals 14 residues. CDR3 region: CASRRGQGFNEQYF. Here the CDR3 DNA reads TGTGCCAGCAGGAGGGGACAGGGGTTTAACGAGCAGTACTTC.

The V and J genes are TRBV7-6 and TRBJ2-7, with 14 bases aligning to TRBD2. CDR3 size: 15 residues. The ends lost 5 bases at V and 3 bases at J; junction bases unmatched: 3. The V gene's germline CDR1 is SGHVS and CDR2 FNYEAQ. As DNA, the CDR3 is TGTGCCAGCAGCCTGGGACTAGCGGGAGTCTACGAGCAGTACTTC. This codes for CASSLGLAGVYEQYF.

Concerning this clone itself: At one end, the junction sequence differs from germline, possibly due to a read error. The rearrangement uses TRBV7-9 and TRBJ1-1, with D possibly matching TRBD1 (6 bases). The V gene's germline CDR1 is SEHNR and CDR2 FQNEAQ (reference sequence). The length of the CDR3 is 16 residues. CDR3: CSSTPSEGGQNTEAFF. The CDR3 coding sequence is TGTTCCAGCACCCCTAGCGAGGGGGGGCAGAACACTGAAGCTTTCTTT.

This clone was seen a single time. This CDR3 reads CAWRPGSWGAGGIQYEQYF. Here the CDR3 DNA reads TGTGCCTGGAGACCAGGATCGTGGGGGGCGGGGGGGATTCAATACGAGCAGTACTTC. The V and J genes are TRBV30 and TRBJ2-7, with 9 bases aligning to TRBD2. Germline V gives CDR1 GTSNPN, CDR2 SVGIG (reference sequence). The J segment lost 4 bases and the V segment lost 3 bases, leaving 22 bases of the junction unmatched. The CDR3 consists of 19 residues.

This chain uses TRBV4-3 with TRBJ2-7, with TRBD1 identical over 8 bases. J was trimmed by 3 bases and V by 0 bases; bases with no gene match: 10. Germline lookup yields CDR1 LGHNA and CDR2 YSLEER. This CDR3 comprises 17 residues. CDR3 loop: CASSQDFRDRRLYEQYF. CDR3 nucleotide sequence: TGCGCCAGCAGCCAAGACTTCCGGGACAGGCGACTCTACGAGCAGTACTTC.

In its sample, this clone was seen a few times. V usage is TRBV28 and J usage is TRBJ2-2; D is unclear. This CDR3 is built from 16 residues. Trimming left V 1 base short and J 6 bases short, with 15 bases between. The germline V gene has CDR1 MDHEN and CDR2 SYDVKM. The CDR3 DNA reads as TGTGCCAGCAGTTTATCCAGCGCACTTGGGTCCGGGGAGCTGTTTTTT. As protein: CASSLSSALGSGELFF.

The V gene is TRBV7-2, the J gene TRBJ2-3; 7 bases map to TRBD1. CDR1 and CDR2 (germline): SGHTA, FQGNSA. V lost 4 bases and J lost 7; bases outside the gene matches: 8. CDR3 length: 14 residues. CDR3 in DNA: TGTGCCAGCAGCTCCGGGACAGAAATAAATACGCAGTATTTT. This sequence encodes CASSSGTEINTQYF. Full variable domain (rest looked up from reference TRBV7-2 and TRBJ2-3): GAGVSQSPSNKVTEKGKDVELRCDPISGHTALYWYRQSLGQGLEFLIYFQGNSAPDKSGLPSDRFSAERTGGSVSTLTIQRTQQEDSAVYLCASSSGTEINTQYFGPGTRLTVL.

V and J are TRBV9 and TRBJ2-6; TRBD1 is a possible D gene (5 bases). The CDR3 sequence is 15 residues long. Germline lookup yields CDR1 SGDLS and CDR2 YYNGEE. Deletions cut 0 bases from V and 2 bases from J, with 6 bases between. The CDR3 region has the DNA TGTGCCAGCAGCGTAGGCAGGGCTGGGGCCAACGTCCTGACTTTC. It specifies CASSVGRAGANVLTF.

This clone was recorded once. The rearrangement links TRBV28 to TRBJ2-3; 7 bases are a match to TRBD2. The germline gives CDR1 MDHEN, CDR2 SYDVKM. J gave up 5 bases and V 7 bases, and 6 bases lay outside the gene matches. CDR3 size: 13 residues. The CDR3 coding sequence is TGTGCCAGCACCCCCCCGGGGGGAGATACGCAGTATTTT. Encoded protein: CASTPPGGDTQYF. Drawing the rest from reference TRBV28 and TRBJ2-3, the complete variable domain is DVKVTQSSRYLVKRTGEKVFLECVQDMDHENMFWYRQDPGLGLRLIYFSYDVKMKEKGDIPEGYSVSREKKERFSLILESASTNQTSMYLCASTPPGGDTQYFGPGTRLTVL.

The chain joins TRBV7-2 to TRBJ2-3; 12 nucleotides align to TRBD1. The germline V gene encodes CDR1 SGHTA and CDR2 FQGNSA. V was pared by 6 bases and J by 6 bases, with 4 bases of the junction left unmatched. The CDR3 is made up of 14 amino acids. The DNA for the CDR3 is TGTGCCAGCAGGGGACAGGGGGCGCGTGATACGCAGTATTTT. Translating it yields CASRGQGARDTQYF.

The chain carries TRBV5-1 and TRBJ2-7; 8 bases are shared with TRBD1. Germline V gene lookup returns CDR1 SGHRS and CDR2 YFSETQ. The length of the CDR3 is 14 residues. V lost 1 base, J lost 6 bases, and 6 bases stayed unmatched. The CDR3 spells CASSLTAGGSEQYF. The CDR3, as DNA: TGCGCCAGCAGCTTGACAGCAGGGGGCAGCGAGCAGTACTTC.

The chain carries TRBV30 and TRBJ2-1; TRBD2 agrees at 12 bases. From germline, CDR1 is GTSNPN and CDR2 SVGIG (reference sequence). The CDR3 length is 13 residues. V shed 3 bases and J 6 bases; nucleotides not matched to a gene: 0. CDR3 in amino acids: CAWRTSGSNEQFF. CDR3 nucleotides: TGTGCCTGGAGGACTAGCGGGAGCAATGAGCAGTTCTTC.

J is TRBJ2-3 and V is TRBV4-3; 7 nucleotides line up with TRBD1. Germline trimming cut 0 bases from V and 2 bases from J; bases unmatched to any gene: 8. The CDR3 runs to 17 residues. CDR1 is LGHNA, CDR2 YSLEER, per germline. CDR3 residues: CASSQDPPGGYTDTQYF. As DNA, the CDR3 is TGCGCCAGCAGCCAAGATCCCCCAGGGGGTTACACAGATACGCAGTATTTT.

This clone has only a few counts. The chain's CDR3 is CASSAGYNSPLHF. DNA of the CDR3: TGTGCCAGCAGTGCGGGGTATAATTCACCCCTCCACTTT. The chain links TRBV7-3 to TRBJ1-6; no clear D gene. This CDR3 has 13 amino acids. Trimming cost V 6 bases and J 4 bases, with 7 bases left between them. The germline CDR1 and CDR2 sequences are SGHTA and FQGTGA.

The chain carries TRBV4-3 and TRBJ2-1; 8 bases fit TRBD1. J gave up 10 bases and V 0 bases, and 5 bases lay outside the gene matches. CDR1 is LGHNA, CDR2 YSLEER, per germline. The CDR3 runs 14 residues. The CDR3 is CASSQEGQGQEQFF. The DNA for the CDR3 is TGCGCCAGCAGCCAAGAAGGACAGGGTCAGGAGCAGTTCTTC.

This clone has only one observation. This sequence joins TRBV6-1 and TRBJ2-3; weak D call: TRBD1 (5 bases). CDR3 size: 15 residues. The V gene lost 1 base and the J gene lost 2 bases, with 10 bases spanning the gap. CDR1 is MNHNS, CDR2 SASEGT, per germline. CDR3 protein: CASSEVPGITDTQYF. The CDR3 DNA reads TGTGCCAGCAGTGAAGTCCCAGGGATCACAGATACGCAGTATTTT.

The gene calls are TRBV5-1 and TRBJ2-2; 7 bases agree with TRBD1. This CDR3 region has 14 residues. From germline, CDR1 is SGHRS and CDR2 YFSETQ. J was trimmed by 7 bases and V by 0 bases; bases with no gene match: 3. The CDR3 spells CASSLVQGDGELFF. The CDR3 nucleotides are TGCGCCAGCAGCTTGGTCCAGGGGGACGGGGAGCTGTTTTTT.

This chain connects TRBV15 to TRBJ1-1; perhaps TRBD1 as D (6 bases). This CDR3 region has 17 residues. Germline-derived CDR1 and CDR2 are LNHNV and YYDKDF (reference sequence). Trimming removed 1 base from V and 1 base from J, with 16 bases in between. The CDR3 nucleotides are TGTGCCACCAGCAGAGTTGGGGGGGCCTCAGGGAACACTGAAGCTTTCTTT. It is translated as CATSRVGGASGNTEAFF.

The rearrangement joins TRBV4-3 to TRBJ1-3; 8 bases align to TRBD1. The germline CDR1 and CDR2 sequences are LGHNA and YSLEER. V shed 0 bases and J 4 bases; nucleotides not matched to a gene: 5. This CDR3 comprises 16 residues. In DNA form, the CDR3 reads TGCGCCAGCAGCCAAGATCCGGACAGGGCAGGAAACACCATATATTTT. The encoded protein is CASSQDPDRAGNTIYF.

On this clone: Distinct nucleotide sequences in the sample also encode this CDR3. CDR3 loop: CASSLVPGNQPQHF. The CDR3 region has the DNA TGTGCCAGCAGCTTAGTCCCGGGCAATCAGCCCCAGCATTTT. The rearrangement uses TRBV7-2 and TRBJ1-5, with D hard to call. The length of the CDR3 is 14 residues. Germline V gene sequence: CDR1 SGHTA, CDR2 FQGNSA. Trimming removed 1 base at V and 2 bases at J, with 6 bases between.

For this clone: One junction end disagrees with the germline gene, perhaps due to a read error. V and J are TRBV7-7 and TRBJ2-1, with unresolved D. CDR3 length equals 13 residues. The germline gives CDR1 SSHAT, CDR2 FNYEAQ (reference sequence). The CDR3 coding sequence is TGTGCTAGCAGCCTGGCCCCCTACAATGAGCAGTTCTTC. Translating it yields CASSLAPYNEQFF.

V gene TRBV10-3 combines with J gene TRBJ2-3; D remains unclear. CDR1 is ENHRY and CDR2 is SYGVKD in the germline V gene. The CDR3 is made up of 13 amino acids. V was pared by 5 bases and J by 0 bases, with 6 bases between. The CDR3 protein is CAISPRSTDTQYF. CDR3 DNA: TGTGCCATCAGTCCCCGTAGCACAGATACGCAGTATTTT.